What follows are 14 T cell receptor beta chains derived from one specimen sequenced in a study of tumor-infiltrating lymphocytes in primary liver carcinoma. The source material, about 20-30 mg of unsorted bulk tissue, was used to co-extract RNA and DNA. Starting from 500 ng of total RNA, TCR beta cDNA was produced with a primer in the constant region. Three nested multiplex PCR rounds of slightly modified ARM-PCR generated TCR beta libraries. Use of TRBV1-TRBV30 forward primers with a C-beta reverse primer characterized the first two PCR rounds, which lasted about 9 cycles each. TCRdb re-analysed the multiplex PCR reads in MiXCR, keeping a single row per CDR3 protein. This sample has fewer than 150,000 distinct CDR3 sequences, with 55% to 75% found just once. Sample: liver tumor tissue from sampling region 1. The subset is: tumor region T1, superior pole. Source of these receptors: a woman between 55 and 75 years old with primary liver carcinoma and hepatitis B virus infection.

The count of this clonotype is one. A junction boundary mismatches the germline segment, possibly from a read error. The rearrangement joins TRBV6-1 to TRBJ2-1; 7 nucleotides match TRBD2. This CDR3 spans 16 amino acids. Germline V gene data show CDR1 as MNHNS and CDR2 as SASEGT. The CDR3 sequence: CAGSDPSGTSYNEQFF. CDR3 nucleotide sequence: TGTGCCGGCAGTGACCCTAGCGGTACCTCCTACAATGAGCAGTTCTTC.

Regarding this clonotype: In this CDR3 the conserved last residue, phenylalanine or tryptophan, is missing, so a read error is likely. The rearrangement joins TRBV11-2 to TRBJ2-5; TRBD2 agrees at 7 bases. This CDR3 has 15 amino acids. V was pared by 1 base and J by 5 bases, with 7 bases of the junction left unmatched. Germline lookup yields CDR1 SGHAT and CDR2 FQNNGV. The CDR3 sequence: CASSLAGGEVETQYT. The CDR3 DNA follows: TGTGCCAGCAGCTTAGCGGGAGGAGAGGTGGAGACCCAGTACACC.

This clonotype was seen a handful of times. V and J are TRBV7-9 and TRBJ2-7; no reliable D call. V was cut by 4 bases and J by 2 bases, with 18 bases left in between. The CDR3 sequence is 16 residues long. Germline CDR1 SEHNR, CDR2 FQNEAQ (reference sequence). CDR3 bases: TGTGCCAGCAGCTCGGATTGGGAAGGCAGCCCCTACGAGCAGTACTTC. Translation: CASSSDWEGSPYEQYF.

This clonotype was counted ten times or more. This chain connects TRBV28 to TRBJ1-5, with a weak D call TRBD1 (5 bases). V lost 6 bases to trimming and J lost 0 bases, with 9 bases between them. This CDR3 contains 14 residues. Germline V gene sequence: CDR1 MDHEN, CDR2 SYDVKM. The CDR3, as DNA: TGTGCCAGCAGAAGGGGACGTAGCAATCAGCCCCAGCATTTT. Its protein product is CASRRGRSNQPQHF.

This clonotype was counted many times. V gene TRBV14 combines with J gene TRBJ2-7; the D gene is possibly TRBD1 (7 bases). CDR3 length equals 16 residues. Trimming cost V 1 base and J 2 bases, with 15 bases left between them. Germline lookup yields CDR1 SGHDN and CDR2 FVKESK. CDR3 in amino acids: CASSQVGGQRTYEQYF. The CDR3 bases are TGTGCCAGCAGCCAAGTCGGGGGACAGAGAACCTACGAGCAGTACTTC.

Worth noting for this clonotype: This could be a read error, since a much larger clone is one nucleotide away. The chain employs TRBV29-1 and TRBJ2-1; TRBD2 matches 12 bases. CDR3 length: 15 residues. CDR1 and CDR2 (germline): SQVTM, ANQGSEA. CDR3 DNA sequence: TGCAACGTTGAAGCGACTAGCGGGAGTAGGGATGAGCAGTTCTTC. It specifies CNVEATSGSRDEQFF.

Remarks on this clonotype: This may stem from a read error, because a much larger clone lies one nucleotide away. The chain uses TRBV12-3 or TRBV12-4 and TRBJ2-1; the D gene is possibly TRBD1 (5 bases). Trimming took off 8 bases at V and 0 bases at J, with 17 bases between the two ends. The CDR3 spans 16 residues. CDR3: CASLLQGLSSYNEQFF. The CDR3 DNA follows: TGTGCCAGCCTGTTGCAGGGCCTAAGCTCCTACAATGAGCAGTTCTTC.

As concerns this clonotype: Just one base apart from a much larger clone, this may be a read error. The rearrangement uses TRBV6-1 and TRBJ2-7; a possible D gene is TRBD2 (5 bases). Trimming took 11 bases from V and 3 from J, leaving 11 bases between them. CDR1 and CDR2 (germline): MNHNS, SASEGT. The CDR3 length is 11 residues. Here the CDR3 reads CAAVEVYEQYF. CDR3 bases: TGTGCCGCCGTGGAGGTCTACGAGCAGTACTTC.

This clonotype was picked up a small number of times. The V gene is TRBV5-4, the J gene TRBJ2-5, with unresolved D. Trimming shortened V by 4 bases and J by 4 bases, and 17 bases separated the two germline ends. There are 15 residues in the CDR3. The germline V gene has CDR1 SGHNT and CDR2 YYREEE (reference sequence). This chain's CDR3 is CASSAMGFKGETQYF. The CDR3 DNA reads TGTGCCAGCAGCGCAATGGGTTTTAAGGGAGAGACCCAGTACTTC.

Concerning this clonotype itself: A junction end diverges from the germline sequence, so it may reflect a read error. The gene calls are TRBV11-3 and TRBJ2-7; D perhaps matches TRBD1 (7 bases). CDR3 length: 15 amino acids. Germline V gives CDR1 SGHNT, CDR2 YENEEA. As DNA, the CDR3 is TGTGCCAGCAGCCCCGGGACAGCGGGCAACTACGAGCAGTGTTTC. Amino acids: CASSPGTAGNYEQCF.

Worth noting for this clonotype: Compared with germline, one end of the junction differs, possibly owing to a read error. This chain joins TRBV6-2 or TRBV6-3 and TRBJ1-1, with unresolved D. The CDR3 is 12 residues long. From germline, CDR1 is MNHEY and CDR2 SVGEGT. The CDR3 DNA sequence: TGTGCCAGCCACAGACTGAATACTGAAGCTTTCTTT. This gives the protein CASHRLNTEAFF.

This clonotype was recorded once. V is TRBV10-3 and J is TRBJ2-3, with a possible D match to TRBD2 (5 bases). Trimming cost V 2 bases and J 3 bases, with 9 bases left between them. Germline CDR1 is ENHRY and CDR2 is SYGVKD. This CDR3 spans 14 amino acids. The DNA for the CDR3 is TGTGCCATCAGTGAGGACGGGGTAACAGATACGCAGTATTTT. It specifies CAISEDGVTDTQYF.

The chain uses TRBV4-1 and TRBJ1-5, with D possibly being TRBD1 (5 bases). The CDR3 runs 17 residues. The germline V and J ends were trimmed by 3 bases and 6 bases, with 21 bases remaining between them. Germline assignment: CDR1 MGHRA and CDR2 YSYEKL. The CDR3 DNA reads as TGCGCCAGCAGCCATAGAATCCCAGCAGGGATCGGTCAGCCCCAGCATTTT. This codes for CASSHRIPAGIGQPQHF.

Remarks on this clonotype: One end of the junction does not line up with germline, which may come from a read error. The genes are TRBV11-1 and TRBJ2-5; no definite D call. The germline V gene has CDR1 SGHAT and CDR2 FQDESV (reference sequence). The CDR3 is 13 amino acids. The CDR3 sequence: CASGFMGLETQYF. CDR3 DNA: TGTGCCAGCGGCTTCATGGGTTTGGAGACCCAGTACTTC.